This TCR beta chain was observed in a study of spatial heterogeneity in lung cancer. Turning to the study itself: Counts of TCR transcripts in tumor regions tracked strongly with a T cell module score that came from matched bulk RNA-seq. There were, on average, more than 9.5 raw-read appearances for each unique TCR and UMI combination.

Whole-study results and caveats: Within tumors, counts of expanded alpha and beta TCRs tracked tumor mutation counts.

The sample's time point: sample taken at primary tumor resection. There were some 76 donors, all of them untreated patients with early-stage non-small cell lung cancer. Unsorted whole RNA of tumor, nontumor lung or frozen PBMC was sequenced. Concerning this clonotype: The antigen is not known.

TCRdb reanalysed the 5' RACE reads using MiXCR and keeps one entry per CDR3 protein. The sample yields 3,000 or so distinct CDR3 sequences, 15% to 20% seen once. Germline CDR1 and CDR2: MGHRA and YSYEKL. V gave up 4 bases and J gave up 4 bases; unmatched junction bases: 8. The CDR3 contains 15 residues. This receptor was identified in a male donor with early-stage non-small cell lung cancer. This specimen consisted of lung tumor tissue, obtained at surgery. This chain joins TRBV4-1 and TRBJ2-7, with TRBD1 identical over 9 bases. CDR3 sequence: CASSRAQGAGYEQYF. CDR3 in DNA: TGCGCCAGCAGCCGAGCACAGGGGGCTGGGTACGAGCAGTACTTC.